The 12 T cell receptor beta chains given below trace back to one sample, sequenced in a study of control samples from healthy donors and cancer patients. Profiling relied on immunoSEQ multiplex PCR, and the TCRdb table lists in-frame clones only, not all of them. Of over 120,000 clones in the sample, about nine tenths were seen once. Source material: blood. These receptors were obtained from a man aged 25 to 40 in good health.

The chain has TRBV3-1 (or the pseudogene TRBV3-2) and TRBJ1-5, with D perhaps matching TRBD1 (5 bases). The CDR3 has 14 residues. Germline CDR1 LGHDT, CDR2 YNNKEL (reference sequence). V lost 2 bases, J lost 4 bases, and 9 bases lay in between. The DNA of the CDR3 is TGTGCCAGCAGCCAACAGGGAGCGAATCAGCCCCAGCATTTT. It is translated as CASSQQGANQPQHF.

This chain links TRBV11-2 with TRBJ2-3; 11 positions match TRBD1. Germline trimming cut 5 bases from V and 3 bases from J; bases unmatched to any gene: 7. Per the germline V gene, CDR1 is SGHAT and CDR2 is FQNNGV. There are 16 residues in the CDR3. The CDR3 coding sequence is TGTGCCAGCAGCCTCCGGGACAGGGGGACGACAGATACGCAGTATTTT. As protein: CASSLRDRGTTDTQYF.

This clone was recorded once. The J gene is TRBJ2-7, the V gene TRBV19, with 10 bases identical to TRBD2. Germline V gives CDR1 LNHDA, CDR2 SQIVND (reference sequence). J gave up 4 bases and V 10 bases, and 10 bases lay outside the gene matches. The CDR3 spans 14 residues. CDR3 coding DNA: TGTGCCAATATAGCGGGGGGAATTCTTTACGAGCAGTACTTC. It specifies CANIAGGILYEQYF.

The chain employs TRBV2 and TRBJ1-1, with D perhaps matching TRBD1 (5 bases). This CDR3 is built from 16 residues. Between the trimmed V and J ends, which lost 7 bases and 0 bases, there was a span of 18 bases. Germline V lookup: CDR1 SNHLY, CDR2 FYNNEI. The CDR3 nucleotides read TGTGCCAGCATGCCGGGACCCCGAGACCTGAACACTGAAGCTTTCTTT. Its protein is CASMPGPRDLNTEAFF.

In its sample, this clone was seen a few times. The genes are TRBV19 and TRBJ2-7; D gene ambiguous. CDR1 LNHDA and CDR2 SQIVND come from the germline V gene (reference sequence). The V end lost 4 bases, the J end lost 0 bases, and 7 bases lay between the germline ends. CDR3 size: 13 residues. CDR3 in DNA: TGTGCCAGTAGTAGGCAGAGCTCCTACGAGCAGTACTTC. This sequence encodes CASSRQSSYEQYF.

This sequence joins TRBV3-1 (or the pseudogene TRBV3-2) and TRBJ1-2; no clear D. The germline CDR1 and CDR2 sequences are LGHDT and YNNKEL (reference sequence). With 0 bases removed from V and 6 bases from J, the gap between germline ends came to 11 bases. The length of the CDR3 is 14 residues. CDR3 nucleotides: TGTGCCAGCAGCCAAGATTGGGTAGGTGATGGCTACACCTTC. Translated: CASSQDWVGDGYTF.

Remarks on this clone: The germline gene is not matched at one end of the junction; a read error may be the cause. The CDR3 sequence: CAGSYGGVPEAFF. CDR3 DNA sequence: TGTGCCGGCAGTTACGGCGGGGTCCCTGAAGCTTTCTTT. The chain recombines TRBV6-5 with TRBJ1-1; D is ambiguous. The CDR3 is 13 residues long. Germline V gives CDR1 MNHEY, CDR2 SVGAGI.

The chain couples TRBV28 to TRBJ2-7; D unresolved. The CDR3 has 16 residues. The germline V and J ends were trimmed by 2 bases and 3 bases, with 17 bases remaining between them. Germline-derived CDR1 and CDR2 are MDHEN and SYDVKM. The CDR3 DNA reads TGTGCCAGCAGTTTAGGTGGTGGGTCATATTACTACGAGCAGTACTTC. Amino acid sequence: CASSLGGGSYYYEQYF.

The V and J genes are TRBV7-2 and TRBJ2-1; D not resolved. The CDR3 extends over 14 amino acids. Trimming shortened V by 1 base and J by 8 bases, and 12 bases separated the two germline ends. Looked up from germline, CDR1 is SGHTA and CDR2 is FQGNSA. CDR3 coding DNA: TGTGCCAGCAGCTTAGGCCCCGGCGTGTATGAGCAGTTCTTC. As protein: CASSLGPGVYEQFF.

The chain recombines TRBV5-4 with TRBJ2-1; 13 nucleotides agree with TRBD2. The CDR3 sequence is 16 residues long. With 3 bases clipped from V and 5 bases from J, the junction kept 5 bases outside the gene matches. Germline CDR1 and CDR2: SGHNT and YYREEE (reference sequence). CDR3 DNA: TGTGCCAGCAGCTATACTAGCGGGGGGGCCCACAATGAGCAGTTCTTC. It translates to CASSYTSGGAHNEQFF.

The chain recombines TRBV2 with TRBJ2-7; TRBD1 might be the D (6 bases). Germline V gene data show CDR1 as SNHLY and CDR2 as FYNNEI. Trimming cost V 6 bases and J 2 bases, with 14 bases left between them. The CDR3 sequence is 14 residues long. The chain's CDR3 is CASSLAQGPYEQYF. The CDR3 DNA sequence: TGTGCCAGCAGCCTTGCGCAGGGGCCCTACGAGCAGTACTTC.

This clone occurred once. V and J are TRBV7-3 and TRBJ2-1; 11 bases line up with TRBD2. The CDR3 length is 15 residues. Germline values: CDR1 SGHTA, CDR2 FQGTGA. V was clipped by 4 bases and J by 7 bases; unmatched bases: 6. Written as DNA, the CDR3 is TGTGCCAGCAGCTCGACTAGCGGGGAGGGGAATGAGCAGTTCTTC. The encoded protein is CASSSTSGEGNEQFF.